These T cell receptor beta chains were read from a single sample in a study of T cells in Graves' hyperthyroidism and ophthalmopathy. MiXCR, run by TCRdb on the multiplex PCR reads, gives a single entry per CDR3 protein. The data contain roughly 380,000 distinct CDR3 sequences, around 13% of them singletons. Sequenced input: blood. All receptors come from a woman between 18 and 29 years old with Graves' hyperthyroidism. Both conserved end residues are part of each CDR3. D genes are given only for firm matches. Only part of the rows carry a size: once, few, many, or a class if the clone is expanded.

v_call	j_call	d_call	clone_size	cdr3_aa	cdr3_nt
TRBV20-1	TRBJ1-1	-	many	CSAPGTSNTEAFF	TGCAGTGCCCCTGGGACATCGAACACTGAAGCTTTCTTT
TRBV2	TRBJ2-7	TRBD1	few	CASSVLGQGSYEQYF	TGTGCCAGCAGTGTTTTGGGACAGGGATCCTACGAGCAGTACTTC
TRBV30	TRBJ1-2	TRBD1	many	CACSGGGGYGYTF	TGTGCCTGCTCTGGAGGGGGCGGCTATGGCTACACCTTC
TRBV29-1	TRBJ2-1	-	many	CSVLPAGWVQFF	TGCAGCGTTCTACCAGCAGGCTGGGTGCAGTTCTTC
TRBV7-2	TRBJ2-7	-	many	CASSSRPSYEQYF	TGTGCCAGCAGCTCCAGGCCCTCCTACGAGCAGTACTTC
TRBV4-2	TRBJ2-3	-	many	CASSQDWAQTSDTQYF	TGTGCCAGCAGCCAAGATTGGGCGCAGACCTCAGATACGCAGTATTTT
TRBV11-1	TRBJ1-1	-	many	CASSLVRGRGGAEAFF	TGTGCCAGCAGCTTAGTCAGGGGCAGGGGCGGCGCTGAAGCTTTCTTT
TRBV5-1	TRBJ1-1	-	-	CASRTEVNTEAFF	TGCGCCAGCAGGACCGAGGTGAACACTGAAGCTTTCTTT
TRBV2	TRBJ1-1	-	many	CASVAQGRSYTEAFF	TGTGCCAGCGTGGCGCAGGGACGGAGCTACACTGAAGCTTTCTTT
TRBV19	TRBJ1-5	-	-	CASSIGKRSNQPQHF	TGTGCCAGTAGCATAGGCAAACGAAGCAATCAGCCCCAGCATTTT
TRBV4-2	TRBJ2-1	TRBD2	-	CASSPGTSGNEQFF	TGTGCCAGCAGCCCCGGGACTAGCGGTAATGAGCAGTTCTTC
TRBV20-1	TRBJ2-3	-	many	CSAPRVGTDTQYF	TGCAGTGCTCCTAGGGTGGGCACAGATACGCAGTATTTT
TRBV20-1	TRBJ1-6	-	many	CSALRGNHNSPLHF	TGCAGTGCCCTCCGGGGGAATCATAATTCACCCCTCCACTTT
TRBV6-2/TRBV6-3	TRBJ1-1	-	many	CASSQDNMNTEAFF	TGTGCCAGCAGTCAGGACAACATGAACACTGAAGCTTTCTTT
TRBV5-1	TRBJ2-1	-	many	CASSLGAEYNEQFF	TGCGCCAGCAGCTTGGGGGCAGAGTACAATGAGCAGTTCTTC
TRBV28	TRBJ2-7	-	-	CASSLTPNYEQCF	TGTGCCAGCAGCCTGACACCCAACTACGAGCAGTGCTTC
TRBV19	TRBJ2-7	TRBD2	-	CASSIVTSGRVHEQYF	TGTGCCAGTAGTATAGTGACTAGCGGGAGAGTCCACGAGCAGTACTTC
TRBV12-3/TRBV12-4	TRBJ1-1	-	many	CASSPAGGTEAFF	TGTGCCAGCTCCCCAGCGGGGGGCACTGAAGCTTTCTTT
TRBV27	TRBJ1-5	TRBD1	many	CASTRGPGQPQHF	TGTGCCAGCACGAGGGGGCCAGGACAGCCCCAGCATTTT
TRBV9	TRBJ1-6	-	few	CASSSTSGGSYNSPLHF	TGTGCCAGCAGCTCGACTTCGGGGGGCAGTTATAATTCACCCCTCCACTTT
TRBV20-1	TRBJ2-1	TRBD2	many	CSARGTSGIQFF	TGCAGTGCTAGGGGGACTAGCGGGATCCAGTTCTTC
TRBV4-3	TRBJ1-1	-	-	CASSQDERNTEAFF	TGCGCCAGCAGCCAAGATGAGCGGAACACTGAAGCTTTCTTT
TRBV15	TRBJ2-3	TRBD1	many	CAAQDRGLTDTQYF	TGTGCCGCCCAGGACAGGGGACTCACAGATACGCAGTATTTT
TRBV3-1	TRBJ1-5	-	many	CASSQDPPRVNQPQHF	TGTGCCAGCAGCCAAGATCCCCCCAGGGTCAATCAGCCCCAGCATTTT
TRBV20-1	TRBJ1-2	TRBD1	many	CSATIRQGDYGYTF	TGCAGTGCTACGATTAGACAGGGGGACTATGGCTACACCTTC
TRBV9	TRBJ2-7	-	few	CASSGISSEQYF	TGTGCCAGCAGCGGGATCTCTAGCGAGCAGTACTTC
TRBV6-2/TRBV6-3	TRBJ1-1	-	-	CASRGPWNTEAFF	TGTGCCAGCAGGGGTCCGTGGAACACTGAAGCTTTCTTT
TRBV10-3	TRBJ2-5	TRBD2	few	CAISGTSGEQETQYF	TGTGCCATCAGTGGGACTAGCGGGGAACAAGAGACCCAGTACTTC
TRBV20-1	TRBJ2-3	TRBD1	many	CSARGWDSYTDTQYF	TGCAGTGCGAGAGGGTGGGACAGTTACACAGATACGCAGTATTTT
TRBV12-3/TRBV12-4	TRBJ2-7	TRBD1	many	CASSGRQGSSYEQYF	TGTGCCAGCAGTGGACGACAGGGGAGCTCCTACGAGCAGTACTTC
TRBV12-3/TRBV12-4	TRBJ2-4	-	many	CASSFRFPGQTKNIQYF	TGTGCCAGCAGTTTTCGCTTCCCAGGGCAGACCAAAAACATTCAGTACTTC
TRBV6-1	TRBJ2-1	-	many	CASSDRGVDEQFF	TGTGCCAGCAGTGACAGGGGTGTGGATGAGCAGTTCTTC
TRBV6-2/TRBV6-3	TRBJ2-3	-	few	CASSSRGRGTDTQYF	TGTGCCAGCAGCTCCCGCGGACGGGGGACAGATACGCAGTATTTT
TRBV28	TRBJ2-2	TRBD2	-	CASSKSGAGTGELFF	TGTGCCAGCAGTAAAAGCGGAGCGGGAACCGGGGAGCTGTTTTTT
TRBV28	TRBJ1-2	-	few	CASSLLPGYGYTF	TGTGCCAGCAGTTTATTGCCAGGTTATGGCTACACCTTC
TRBV7-9	TRBJ1-6	-	-	CASSRGAVRVLNSPLHF	TGTGCCAGCAGCCGCGGAGCCGTTCGGGTCCTTAATTCACCCCTCCACTTT
TRBV7-3	TRBJ2-5	TRBD2	many	CASSPHGGGGPQDQYF	TGTGCCAGCTCCCCTCACGGGGGGGGAGGGCCTCAGGACCAGTACTTC
TRBV30	TRBJ1-3	-	-	CAWSDWGFTVGNTIYF	TGTGCCTGGAGTGATTGGGGCTTCACGGTTGGAAACACCATATATTTT
TRBV7-9	TRBJ2-1	TRBD1	many	CASSLGQGARNEQFF	TGTGCCAGCAGCCTCGGACAGGGGGCGCGGAATGAGCAGTTCTTC
TRBV5-1	TRBJ1-2	-	-	CASSPPQEGLHGYTF	TGCGCCAGCAGCCCCCCCCAGGAGGGTCTTCACGGCTACACCTTC
TRBV5-1	TRBJ1-2	-	many	CASKNGGYGYTF	TGCGCCAGCAAGAACGGAGGGTATGGCTACACCTTC
TRBV27	TRBJ1-5	-	-	CASSLVWGSNQPQHF	TGTGCCAGCAGTTTAGTTTGGGGGAGCAATCAGCCCCAGCATTTT
TRBV29-1	TRBJ2-3	-	many	CSVGRGTDTQYF	TGCAGCGTTGGACGAGGGACAGATACGCAGTATTTT
TRBV6-2/TRBV6-3	TRBJ1-2	-	-	CASSYPHIDANYGYTF	TGTGCCAGCAGTTACCCCCACATAGACGCGAACTATGGCTACACCTTC
TRBV4-1	TRBJ2-7	-	many	CASSQEDRNKQYF	TGCGCCAGCAGCCAAGAAGACAGGAACAAGCAGTACTTC
TRBV11-2	TRBJ2-1	-	many	CASSLSLSNEQFF	TGTGCCAGCAGCTTAAGCTTGTCCAATGAGCAGTTCTTC
TRBV5-1	TRBJ1-2	-	many	CASSLEGPYGYTF	TGCGCCAGCAGCTTGGAGGGCCCCTATGGCTACACCTTC
TRBV5-4	TRBJ2-7	-	-	CASSPSGTNYEQYF	TGTGCCAGCAGCCCCTCCGGGACCAACTACGAGCAGTACTTC
TRBV9	TRBJ2-7	TRBD2	many	CASSVETSGIYEQYF	TGTGCCAGCAGCGTAGAGACTAGCGGGATCTACGAGCAGTACTTC
TRBV27	TRBJ1-1	-	-	CASSSSFGGGFTEAFF	TGTGCCAGCAGTTCATCATTCGGGGGTGGGTTCACTGAAGCTTTCTTT
TRBV6-2/TRBV6-3	TRBJ2-7	TRBD2	few	CASKESGRASEQYF	TGTGCCAGCAAGGAAAGCGGGAGGGCAAGCGAGCAGTACTTC
TRBV15	TRBJ2-5	-	few	CATSRDLSETQYF	TGTGCCACCAGCAGAGATTTGAGCGAGACCCAGTACTTC
TRBV6-1	TRBJ2-3	TRBD2	few	CASSEESLAGFDTQYF	TGTGCCAGCAGTGAAGAATCCCTAGCGGGATTTGATACGCAGTATTTT
TRBV29-1	TRBJ1-5	-	-	CSVWTDSNQPQHF	TGCAGCGTCTGGACAGATAGCAATCAGCCCCAGCATTTT
TRBV18	TRBJ2-1	TRBD2	many	CASSPQRENYNEQFF	TGTGCCAGCTCACCACAGCGGGAGAACTACAATGAGCAGTTCTTC
TRBV5-1	TRBJ2-1	-	-	CASTPPSGTFYNEQFF	TGCGCCAGCACCCCCCCCTCCGGGACTTTCTACAATGAGCAGTTCTTC
TRBV7-2	TRBJ1-1	-	-	CASSPSPSGGAFF	TGTGCCAGCAGCCCCTCGCCCTCAGGCGGGGCTTTCTTT